This TCR beta chain originates from a study of OX40 agonist ivuxolimab in advanced cancers. At the level of the whole study: Ivuxolimab was an agonistic, fully human IgG2 monoclonal antibody directed against OX40 (CD134), a costimulatory receptor. A male proportion of roughly 85% and a mean age of about 60 years, ranging from roughly 23 to 85, were recorded for the dose-escalation cohort. Prior anti-PD-1, anti-PD-L1 or anti-CTLA-4 therapy was permitted, and 35% to 40% of dose-escalation patients had received checkpoint inhibitors. Intravenous ivuxolimab was administered to patients every 2 weeks at six dose levels: 0.01, 0.1, 0.3, 1.5, 3 and 10 mg/kg. The monotherapy dose-escalation portion (N ≈ 55 patients) of the phase I ivuxolimab trial is reported in the paper. Of the roughly 51 dose-escalation patients, hepatocellular carcinoma was present in approximately 20, melanoma in some 15, renal cell carcinoma in 9 and head and neck cancer in 9. Three dose-escalation patients achieved partial responses, one with hepatocellular carcinoma and two with cutaneous melanoma. Peripheral TCRbeta sequencing was intended to test whether TCR sequence diversity was altered and clonal T-cell expansion was caused by ivuxolimab.

To sequence the TCRbeta CDR3 region, genomic DNA was isolated from the sorted cells. TCRbeta CDR3 regions were sequenced using the immunoSEQ Assay. TCRdb took this table from immuneACCESS and kept in-frame rearrangements with V and J called. Such tables lack part of the clones; where checked against another copy, unresolved V genes explain under half of the gap, and the rest is unexplained. The sample contains about 84,000 clones, 94% of them found a single time. Roughly 9.6% of the sample is in the top ten clones. For this clone: This receptor's antigen is unknown. The sample holds no much larger clone one base away, and base qualities are not on file.

The trial excluded patients who had a history of autoimmune disease or who were on systemic immunosuppression. Peripheral blood for TCR sequencing was collected from all dose cohorts at baseline, on cycle 4 day 1, and on cycle 7 day 1. Samples were obtained from an open-label, multicenter, first-in-human phase I dose-escalation trial of ivuxolimab. Adults with locally advanced or metastatic melanoma, renal cell, hepatocellular, or head and neck squamous cell carcinoma were enrolled in the trial. Before TCR sequencing, CD4+ T cells and CD8+ T cells were sorted from peripheral blood as separate populations. The CDR3 measures 14 amino acids from cysteine to phenylalanine. Kept here is only the CDR3 DNA, which spans 42 bases and is read in frame from base 1. The V and J ends are trimmed by 2 bases and 4 bases, leaving 12 bases between them. From a lookup of the germline V gene, CDR1 and CDR2 are SGDLS and YYNGEE.

Points the paper makes about the study in general: Antigen specificity was not determined for the clonally expanded peripheral T cells. At doses from 0.1 to 3.0 mg/kg, clonal expansion was seen in both CD4+ and CD8+ blood T cells between baseline and week 6. On average, CD8+ T cells showed more expanded clones than CD4+ T cells after ivuxolimab. Low levels of normalized T-cell clonal expansion were also shown by some nonresponding patients. Partial responders in the 0.1-3.0 mg/kg groups had among the lowest normalized peripheral clonal expansion, especially among CD8+ T cells.

The specimen was CD4+ or CD8+ T cells sorted from blood, collected in a trial of the OX40 agonist ivuxolimab. The TCR originated in an adult with an advanced solid tumor such as melanoma, head and neck, liver or kidney cancer. Recombination joined TRBV9 with TRBJ1-1; the D gene lacks a confident call. The CDR3 protein is CASSVEGGGTEAFF. The DNA sequence is given as TGTGCCAGCAGCGTGGAGGGAGGCGGCACTGAAGCTTTCTTT. The full variable domain, completed from the reference TRBV9 and TRBJ1-1 proteins outside the CDR3, reads DSGVTQTPKHLITATGQRVTLRCSPRSGDLSVYWYQQSLDQGLQFLIQYYNGEERAKGNILERFSAQQFPDLHSELNLSSLELGDSALYFCASSVEGGGTEAFFGQGTRLTVV.